The rows below give T cell receptor beta chains drawn from one sample of a study of OX40 agonist ivuxolimab in advanced cancers. Measured with immunoSEQ multiplex PCR; TCRdb has only the in-frame clones, and not every one. In the table there are over 40,000 clones, around nine tenths of which are singletons. Specimen: CD4+ or CD8+ T cells sorted from blood, collected in a trial of the OX40 agonist ivuxolimab. All receptors derive from an adult with an advanced solid tumor such as melanoma, head and neck, liver or kidney cancer. Both conserved end residues are part of each CDR3. The order of the fields is V gene, clone size, D gene, J gene, CDR3 DNA, CDR3 protein. A D gene is named only where the DNA matches it firmly. Only some rows state a clone size, as once, few, many or a class for expanded clones.

TRBV5-6	.	.	TRBJ2-7	TGTGCCAGCAGCCATTCGGTCGGGACCGAGCCCTACGAGCAGTACTTC	CASSHSVGTEPYEQYF
TRBV5-4	.	.	TRBJ2-5	TGTGCCAGCAGCTACACTACGGACGGACAAGAGACCCAGTACTTC	CASSYTTDGQETQYF
TRBV29-1	few	.	TRBJ2-5	TGCAGCGTCGACGGAAGAGACACGGAGACCCAGTACTTC	CSVDGRDTETQYF
TRBV6-1	.	.	TRBJ2-1	TGTGCCCCGAGCGTGCAGTTCTTC	CAPSVQFF
TRBV7-9	few	.	TRBJ1-2	TGTGCCAGCAGCTTAGGCCGAAACTATGGCTACACCTTC	CASSLGRNYGYTF
TRBV6-5	.	.	TRBJ2-2	TGTGCCAGCAGCGACAGCCACGCGAACACCGGGGAGCTGTTTTTT	CASSDSHANTGELFF
TRBV7-8	few	.	TRBJ1-5	TGTGCCAGCAAGCAGGACTATAGCAATCAGCCCCAGCATTTT	CASKQDYSNQPQHF
TRBV5-1	.	TRBD2	TRBJ2-5	TGCGCCAGCAGTTTCCAGGGACTAGCGGGAAAAGAGACCCAGTACTTC	CASSFQGLAGKETQYF
TRBV6-5	.	.	TRBJ2-7	TGTGCCAGCAGTTACTCGGCCAGACTGATTTACGAGCAGTACTTC	CASSYSARLIYEQYF
TRBV9	.	.	TRBJ2-2	TGTGCCAGCAGCGTAGTGGGGACCCCCGGGGAGCTGTTTTTT	CASSVVGTPGELFF
TRBV4-1	.	TRBD1	TRBJ2-5	TGCGCCAGCAGCCCAGACAGGGCCGGGACCCAGGGGGACCAAGAGACCCAGTACTTC	CASSPDRAGTQGDQETQYF
TRBV11-1	once	TRBD2	TRBJ2-3	TGTGCCAGCAGTTTCGGGGGGATGGGCACAGATACGCAGTATTTT	CASSFGGMGTDTQYF
TRBV5-6	.	.	TRBJ2-3	TGTGCCAGCAGCTTGGATAGTGGCACAGATACGCAGTATTTT	CASSLDSGTDTQYF
TRBV19	.	.	TRBJ1-5	TGTGCCAGTAGTACCCGGAGGGGGTCAAATCAGCCCCAGCATTTT	CASSTRRGSNQPQHF
TRBV7-9	.	TRBD1	TRBJ1-6	TGTGCCAGCAGCCGGGGACAGCAAAATTCACCCCTCCACTTT	CASSRGQQNSPLHF
TRBV6-1	once	.	TRBJ2-5	TGTGCCAGCAGTGAAGCGGGGGTAGGGGGATGGGAGACCCAGTACTTC	CASSEAGVGGWETQYF
TRBV29-1	.	TRBD2	TRBJ2-7	TGCAGCGCAAAACCCGGAACTAGCGGGAGGGGGGAGCAGTACTTC	CSAKPGTSGRGEQYF
TRBV28	.	.	TRBJ2-7	TGTGCCAGCAACTCCGAAGGGATTCCTAGCTCCTACGAGCAGTACTTC	CASNSEGIPSSYEQYF
TRBV6-1	.	.	TRBJ2-7	TGTGCCACCCTCGGGAGGACAGTCGAGCAGTACTTC	CATLGRTVEQYF
TRBV28	once	.	TRBJ1-1	TGTGCCAGCAGTTTCGGGTTACGGGCTGAAGCTTTCTTT	CASSFGLRAEAFF
TRBV5-4	once	.	TRBJ2-3	TGTGCCAGCAGCTTCGCTAGCACAGATACGCAGTATTTT	CASSFASTDTQYF
TRBV30	.	TRBD1	TRBJ1-1	TGTGCCTGGAGCTCAACGGACAGGGGGCTCTCGAACACTGAAGCTTTCTTT	CAWSSTDRGLSNTEAFF
TRBV10-1	.	.	TRBJ1-2	TGCGCCAGCAGCCAAGACAGTCTCTATGGCCACACCTTC	CASSQDSLYGHTF
TRBV5-5	.	TRBD1	TRBJ1-2	TGTGCCAGCAGCTCCTTGACAGGGGCCGAAGGATATGGCTACACCTTC	CASSSLTGAEGYGYTF
TRBV6-5	.	TRBD1	TRBJ2-5	TGTGCCAGCAGTCCTGGGACAGTCCAAGAGACCCAGTACTTC	CASSPGTVQETQYF
TRBV5-6	.	.	TRBJ1-4	TGTGCCAGCAGCTTGAAGAGTTTTAATGAAAAACTGTTTTTT	CASSLKSFNEKLFF
TRBV18	.	TRBD2	TRBJ2-1	TGTGCCAGCTCACGTGGGACTAGCGGGAGGGTGCTCTCCTACAATGAGCAGTTCTTC	CASSRGTSGRVLSYNEQFF
TRBV6-1	.	TRBD1	TRBJ1-2	TGTGCCAGCAGTGCGGGGACAGATCCTAACTATGGCTACACCTTC	CASSAGTDPNYGYTF